This entry concerns a single TCR beta chain. The table lists this clonotype with a few counts. The antigen it binds to is not known. One base away there is no much larger clone; base qualities are not given. Read against the paper, the sample's time point label means: patch test 1, 2 weeks after DPC sensitization. In light of the paper, this sample's treatment or condition label describes: therapeutic diphenylcyclopropenone sensitization with weekly scalp DPC. At each patch-test visit, blood was drawn before the patch test was applied. To be eligible, patients had to be aged 18 to 70, diagnosed with alopecia and judged suitable for DPC therapy, while pregnant patients were excluded. Total RNA was extracted from unfractionated whole blood collected in Tempus Blood RNA tubes. Including the terminal cysteine and phenylalanine, the CDR3 comprises 19 residues. The kept DNA is CDR3 alone, 57 bases in frame from the first base. Looking up the germline V gene yields CDR1 SGHRS and CDR2 YFSETQ. Germline trimming amounts to 3 bases on V and 0 bases on J, with 12 as the count of junction bases outside the gene matches.

The sample belongs to a study of human T cells and chemical hapten exposure (dated by TCRdb to about 2021). For the study in its entirety: For sensitization, 2% DPC in acetone was applied to a roughly 2 cm by roughly 2 cm area of upper inner arm skin. Patch testing was done on the upper back using Finn chambers containing 0.01% DPC, and results were scored after 6 days according to International Contact Dermatitis Research Group standards. Blood was sampled from patients pre-sensitization (week 0) and at 2, 6 and about 24 weeks after DPC sensitization. The patient cohort, mostly female, included alopecia areata with under or over 50% scalp involvement, alopecia totalis and alopecia universalis. Throughout the study period of 20 to 30 weeks, patients also received therapeutic DPC doses to the scalp every week. Libraries were pooled for sequencing, and per-sample TCR yields varied mainly because of small differences in library volumes within the pool. This study followed changes in the peripheral blood TCR repertoire in vivo during primary and secondary sensitization of alopecia patients to the hapten diphenylcyclopropenone (DPC). Blood for TCR sequencing was provided by twenty-nine alopecia patients at one to four time points (pre-sensitization, 2, 6 and 24 weeks).

Study-wide findings and limitations: Because all patients had alopecia, a presumed autoimmune disease, the immune response of the patients might differ from that of healthy individuals. Repeated subsampling changed both the strength of the expansion versus patch-test correlation and the threshold at which the correlation became significant. The number of TCRs above 1 in 1000 frequency did not change with DPC sensitization; there was no evidence of global repertoire structure alterations. Patch test score was positively correlated with the number of PT1 expanded TCRs, with significance at thresholds 8, 16 and 32 but not at 4. Compared with pre-sensitization or healthy control sets, expanded TCRs formed significantly more large CDR3 similarity clusters, which is consistent with antigen-driven responses.

Receptor amplification or capture employed RACE. Sequencing took place on a NextSeq 500. During library preparation, unique molecular identifiers were attached to individual cDNA molecules so that TCRs could be counted quantitatively and reproducibly. Both TCR alpha and TCR beta chains were sequenced from each blood RNA sample. The paper's processing steps were these. The median number of TCRs per sample was roughly 100,000, ranging from about 20,000 to 750,000. V, J and CDR3 annotation of the TCR reads was performed with the Decombinator software suite. For the PS versus PT1 abundance plots, all samples were subsampled to the same number of TCRs (28,000). Expanded TCRs were defined as absent before sensitization and observed at least eight times at the 2-week time point. TCRdb passed the public sequencing reads through fastp at Q25 and MiXCR, retaining productive beta sequences. CDR3 protein duplicates are merged, each entry listing the most common genes and DNA. These V and J calls are TCRdb output, not the study's own analysis. The sample table contains approximately 82,000 distinct CDR3 sequences; only one count was recorded for about 10% of them. The ten most abundant clones make up about 2% of the sample.

The sequencing used whole blood, collected in connection with sensitization to the hapten diphenylcyclopropenone (DPC). This TCR was sampled from a man aged 35 to 55 with alopecia areata. Some clones in this sample may be carry-over from other donors' samples. The chain is encoded by TRBV5-1 joined to TRBJ2-3, with 11 junctional bases fitting TRBD2. The bases read TGCGCCAGCAGCTCAACGACTAGCGGGGTTTTCCGTAGCACAGATACGCAGTATTTT. It translates to CASSSTTSGVFRSTDTQYF.